Following are 25 T cell receptor beta chains from one sample sequenced in a study of T cell repertoires in cytomegalovirus infection. No antigen is known for these receptors. Each CDR3 protein is one row after TCRdb ran MiXCR on the reads. The table shows roughly 120,000 distinct CDR3 sequences, with 9.5% to 13% occurring only once. Sequences were obtained from PBMCs, sequenced either directly or after in vitro stimulation (not recorded which). The origin of the receptors is a human donor in good health (CMV status not recorded). Some clones in this sample may be carry-over from other donors' samples.

The chain recombines TRBV7-2 with TRBJ1-1; tentative D call: TRBD1 (5 bases). Germline V gene lookup returns CDR1 SGHTA and CDR2 FQGNSA. V was pared by 2 bases and J by 1 base, with 11 bases between. This CDR3 comprises 15 residues. The CDR3 loop reads CASSLRRGWNTEAFF. In DNA form, the CDR3 reads TGTGCCAGCAGCTTAAGGAGGGGCTGGAACACTGAAGCTTTCTTT.

This clonotype was detected a few times. The chain has TRBV14 and TRBJ1-4; D perhaps matches TRBD1 (6 bases). Per germline, CDR1 SGHDN and CDR2 FVKESK. The ends were cut back, 3 bases at V and 5 bases at J, with 16 bases in the middle. This CDR3 has 16 residues. For the CDR3, the DNA is TGTGCCAGCAGCCACCCAATGGGGGGGCTCAATGAAAAACTGTTTTTT. Translated, it gives CASSHPMGGLNEKLFF.

In this sample, this clonotype turned up many times. The chain recombines TRBV7-9 with TRBJ2-6; 12 bases line up with TRBD2. Germline CDR1 and CDR2: SEHNR and FQNEAQ (reference sequence). After removal of 3 bases from V and 0 bases from J, the junction contained 3 bases not matched to a gene. The CDR3 runs 18 residues. CDR3 DNA: TGTGCCAGCAGCTTTACTAGCGGGAGGTTCTCTGGGGCCAACGTCCTGACTTTC. Protein: CASSFTSGRFSGANVLTF.

Many counts were recorded for this clonotype. The chain couples TRBV7-9 to TRBJ2-5, with D perhaps matching TRBD1 or TRBD2 (6 bases each). Trimming pared 5 bases from V and 1 base from J, leaving 17 bases between. The germline CDR1 and CDR2 sequences are SEHNR and FQNEAQ (reference sequence). CDR3 length: 16 amino acids. The CDR3 sequence is CASSTPRGAGQETQYF. The CDR3 bases are TGTGCCAGCAGCACCCCAAGGGGGGCAGGCCAAGAGACCCAGTACTTC.

This clonotype came up many times. The chain carries TRBV10-3 and TRBJ2-3; 15 positions agree with TRBD2. Germline CDR1 ENHRY, CDR2 SYGVKD. The V segment lost 3 bases and the J segment 6 bases; nucleotides outside the gene matches: 4. The CDR3 runs to 16 residues. The CDR3 is CAISEGTSGRLDTQYF. The CDR3, as DNA: TGTGCCATCAGTGAAGGGACTAGCGGGAGGTTGGATACGCAGTATTTT.

Comment on this clonotype: A much larger clone is a single base away; this may be a read error. The chain is built from TRBV18 and TRBJ2-7; D might be TRBD1 or TRBD2, each matching 6 bases. CDR1 is KGHSH and CDR2 is LQKENI in the germline V gene. Trimming removed 5 bases from V and 6 bases from J, with 23 bases in between. CDR3 length: 16 amino acids. The CDR3 nucleotides are TGTGCCAGCTCAGCCAGTGGGGGGCTGATCTCTATCGAGCAGTACGTC. As protein: CASSASGGLISIEQYV.

This clonotype was found a few times. This sequence joins TRBV10-3 and TRBJ2-2; unclear D gene. Trimming shortened V by 2 bases and J by 2 bases, and 0 bases separated the two germline ends. The CDR3 consists of 12 residues. CDR1 and CDR2 from the germline V gene are ENHRY and SYGVKD. The CDR3 coding sequence is TGTGCCATCAGTGAGAACACCGGGGAGCTGTTTTTT. Residues: CAISENTGELFF.

V and J are TRBV6-2 or TRBV6-3 and TRBJ2-1; 9 bases are shared with TRBD1. The CDR3 loop spans 14 amino acids. J lost 4 bases, V lost 10 bases, and 8 bases had no gene match. Germline assignment: CDR1 MNHEY and CDR2 SVGEGT. This CDR3 is CATYPGTGYNEQFF. The CDR3 DNA is TGTGCCACCTATCCTGGGACAGGGTACAATGAGCAGTTCTTC.

The rearrangement joins TRBV30 to TRBJ1-2, with D uncertain. Germline CDR1 reads GTSNPN; CDR2 reads SVGIG (reference sequence). The CDR3 is 15 amino acids. Trimming removed 5 bases at V and 4 bases at J, with 20 bases between. The CDR3 is CAWGPRRTAIYGYTF. CDR3 sequence (DNA): TGTGCCTGGGGGCCTAGACGGACGGCTATCTATGGCTACACCTTC. Complete variable domain (other parts from reference TRBV30 and TRBJ1-2): SQTIHQWPATLVQPVGSPLSLECTVEGTSNPNLYWYRQAAGRGLQLLFYSVGIGQISSEVPQNLSASRPQDRQFILSSKKLLLSDSGFYLCAWGPRRTAIYGYTFGSGTRLTVV.

This clonotype was counted a few times. The gene calls are TRBV7-2 and TRBJ1-3; D might be TRBD1 (6 bases). The germline V gene encodes CDR1 SGHTA and CDR2 FQGNSA. This CDR3 comprises 13 residues. V lost 4 bases and J 4 bases, leaving 8 bases between the germline ends. The CDR3 loop reads CASSSGQGNTIYF. In nucleotides, the CDR3 is TGTGCCAGCAGCTCAGGACAGGGAAACACCATATATTTT.

This clonotype was recorded many times. The CDR3 bases are TGTGCCAGCATGCCGGACTATGGCACTGAAGCTTTCTTT. It yields the protein CASMPDYGTEAFF. This chain links TRBV7-2 with TRBJ1-1, with no clear D. V was trimmed by 7 bases and J by 4 bases, leaving 13 bases between them. CDR1 is SGHTA, CDR2 FQGNSA, per germline. This CDR3 region has 13 residues.

J is TRBJ2-5 and V is TRBV5-1, with 14 nucleotides matching TRBD2. Germline V gene data show CDR1 as SGHRS and CDR2 as YFSETQ. The CDR3 totals 18 residues. The V segment lost 0 bases and the J segment 3 bases; nucleotides outside the gene matches: 7. The CDR3 protein is CASSLGARTSGRKETQYF. The CDR3 DNA reads as TGCGCCAGCAGCTTGGGGGCAAGGACTAGCGGGAGGAAAGAGACCCAGTACTTC.

This clonotype was recorded at least ten times. The rearrangement joins TRBV2 to TRBJ2-2; 7 nucleotides align to TRBD2. Trimming cost V 6 bases and J 4 bases; bases outside gene matches: 8. The CDR3 length is 15 residues. The germline CDR1 and CDR2 sequences are SNHLY and FYNNEI. The CDR3 coding sequence is TGTGCCAGCAGCCCTCGGACTAGTTTCACCGGGGAGCTGTTTTTT. It specifies CASSPRTSFTGELFF.

In its sample, this clonotype was seen a few times. The gene calls are TRBV19 and TRBJ1-5; a possible D gene is TRBD1 (5 bases). V was clipped by 5 bases and J by 4 bases, with 12 bases between them. Germline assignment: CDR1 LNHDA and CDR2 SQIVND (reference sequence). This CDR3 comprises 14 residues. The CDR3 loop is CASSHDRKNQPQHF. The DNA for the CDR3 is TGTGCCAGTAGTCATGACAGAAAGAATCAGCCCCAGCATTTT.

Ten or more counts support this clonotype. The V call is TRBV6-1, the J call TRBJ2-7, with 7 bases that match TRBD1. The trim removed 6 bases at V and 0 bases at J, leaving 8 bases unmatched. Germline CDR1 reads MNHNS; CDR2 reads SASEGT. This CDR3 has 15 amino acids. CDR3 sequence: CASRQRRTGSYEQYF. The DNA for the CDR3 is TGTGCCAGCAGACAACGACGGACAGGCTCCTACGAGCAGTACTTC.

J is TRBJ1-2 and V is TRBV27, with D unresolved. Germline lookup yields CDR1 MNHEY and CDR2 SMNVEV (reference sequence). V lost 4 bases and J lost 2, with 11 bases in between. This CDR3 region has 14 residues. The CDR3 nucleotides read TGTGCCAGCAGTTCCCCCCAAGAAAACTATGGCTACACCTTC. It codes for CASSSPQENYGYTF.

The CDR3 nucleotides read TGTGCCAGCAGCCCTCCAGGGGCGGGAGGGATTTACAATGAGCAGTTCTTC. It codes for CASSPPGAGGIYNEQFF. The chain joins TRBV3-1 to TRBJ2-1, with 9 bases fitting TRBD2. CDR3 length: 17 residues. The germline V gene has CDR1 LGHDT and CDR2 YNNKEL (reference sequence). V was clipped by 4 bases and J by 4 bases; unmatched bases: 11.

In this sample, this clonotype turned up a few times. The CDR3 DNA is TGTGCCAGGTATATCCTGGCAGTAACCTACGAGCAGTACGTC. This translates into CARYILAVTYEQYV. This chain connects TRBV3-1 to TRBJ2-7; D is ambiguous. The V and J ends lost 9 bases and 2 bases respectively, with 17 bases between them. CDR1 and CDR2 (germline): LGHDT, YNNKEL (reference sequence). CDR3 size: 14 residues.

The gene calls are TRBV27 and TRBJ2-1; D uncertain. Germline CDR1 and CDR2: MNHEY and SMNVEV (reference sequence). CDR3 size: 14 residues. V shed 6 bases and J shed 2 bases, with 11 bases lying between them. CDR3 nucleotide sequence: TGTGCCAGCAGCGCTGCGGCTACCTACAATGAGCAGTTCTTC. This gives the protein CASSAAATYNEQFF.

The J gene is TRBJ2-5, the V gene TRBV24-1; no reliable D call. The CDR3 contains 14 residues. Germline loops: CDR1 KGHDR, CDR2 SFDVKD. The V end was cut by 1 base, the J end by 2 bases, with 7 bases between. The CDR3 sequence is CATSDFRQQETQYF. In DNA, the CDR3 is TGTGCCACCAGTGATTTTAGGCAGCAAGAGACCCAGTACTTC.

V gene TRBV5-6 combines with J gene TRBJ1-1, with D unclear. This CDR3 has 15 amino acids. CDR1 and CDR2 from the germline V gene are SGHDT and YYEEEE. Trimming pared 1 base from V and 1 base from J, leaving 11 bases between. The DNA of the CDR3 is TGTGCCAGCAGCTTGTGGGTAGGAAGGAACACTGAAGCTTTCTTT. This gives the protein CASSLWVGRNTEAFF.

The table lists this clonotype with a few counts. V is TRBV19 and J is TRBJ1-5, with 8 bases fitting TRBD1. The CDR3 is 16 amino acids. The V and J ends lost 3 bases and 5 bases, in that order; junction bases with no gene match: 9. The V gene's germline CDR1 is LNHDA and CDR2 SQIVND (reference sequence). CDR3 protein: CASSIVAGQGHQPQHF. CDR3 DNA: TGTGCCAGTAGTATTGTAGCCGGACAGGGCCATCAGCCCCAGCATTTT.

This clonotype was found many times. The chain employs TRBV5-1 and TRBJ1-6; D is ambiguous. V lost 3 bases, J lost 9 bases, and 19 bases lay in between. Germline V lookup: CDR1 SGHRS, CDR2 YFSETQ. CDR3 length: 16 residues. CDR3 nucleotides: TGCGCCAGCAGCTCGACTACGGCGGCGGGTGGTTCACCCCTCCACTTT. The encoded protein is CASSSTTAAGGSPLHF. The complete variable domain, with remaining parts taken from reference TRBV5-1 and TRBJ1-6, reads KAGVTQTPRYLIKTRGQQVTLSCSPISGHRSVSWYQQTPGQGLQFLFEYFSETQRNKGNFPGRFSGRQFSNSRSEMNVSTLELGDSALYLCASSSTTAAGGSPLHFGNGTRLTVT.

This clonotype was seen at least ten times. The chain links TRBV15 to TRBJ2-5, with D unresolved. V was pared by 0 bases and J by 2 bases, with 7 bases between. The CDR3 contains 14 residues. Germline CDR1 is LNHNV and CDR2 is YYDKDF (reference sequence). The CDR3 loop is CATSRDSAQETQYF. The DNA of the CDR3 is TGTGCCACCAGCAGAGATAGTGCACAAGAGACCCAGTACTTC.

This clonotype was seen a handful of times. The chain has TRBV7-2 and TRBJ1-2; D ambiguous. CDR3 size: 12 residues. CDR1 is SGHTA, CDR2 FQGNSA, per germline. V lost 1 base to trimming and J lost 7 bases, with 7 bases between them. This CDR3 is CASSLDLGGYTF. In nucleotides, the CDR3 is TGTGCCAGCAGCTTAGATCTCGGTGGCTACACCTTC.